This T cell receptor beta chain was identified during a study of cytomegalovirus exposure and HLA in healthy donors. Whole-study findings and limits: In vitro experiments confirmed that three CMV-associated chains were specific for CMV antigens. Sequencing likely produced, as an artifact, a cluster of highly shared sequence variants.

Comments on this clone: Its cognate antigen is unknown.

CDR1 and CDR2 (germline): SGHRS, YFSETQ. Trimming at V came to 4 bases and at J to 8 bases, leaving 5 bases not matched to a gene. This CDR3 spans 13 amino acids. PCR primers comprised 60 Vbeta and 13 Jbeta primers. Libraries were prepared by immunoSEQ multiplex PCR; TCRdb keeps only in-frame clonotypes and omits some of them. Seen in this sample are fewer than 45,000 clones; the ten most common clones hold approximately 1.7%. Input material: PBMCs. The rearrangement joins TRBV5-1 to TRBJ2-1, with 8 bases aligning to TRBD2. This receptor was taken from a woman in her 30s in good health and CMV-seronegative. The CDR3 loop reads CASSTGLADEQFF. The CDR3 DNA reads TGCGCCAGCAGCACCGGACTAGCTGATGAGCAGTTCTTC.